The 7 T cell receptor beta chains below come from one sample, sequenced in a study of T cells in women clearing cervical HPV infection. Some clones are missing from TCRdb's copy, which holds only in-frame ones; the method was immunoSEQ multiplex PCR. The table counts about 20,000 clones; approximately 5% lies in the top ten. The sequenced sample was blood buffy coat. All receptors derive from a woman aged 18-69 years with a cervical HPV16 infection that either progressed to CIN3+ or cleared (not recorded which).

As regards this clone: The read gets to within 3 residues of the CDR3 end, and the germline J gene fills in the rest. V usage is TRBV13 and J usage is TRBJ2-2; 13 positions match TRBD2. Trimming cost V 2 bases and J 4 bases; bases outside gene matches: 4. Germline V CDR1 and CDR2: PRHDT, FYEKMQ (reference sequence). The CDR3 totals 17 residues. Here the CDR3 reads CASSLTRTSGGTGELFF. The CDR3 DNA, read in part, is TGTGCCAGCAGCTTAACACGGACTAGCGGGGGCACCGGGGAG. Variable domain in full (rest from reference TRBV13 and TRBJ2-2): AAGVIQSPRHLIKEKRETATLKCYPIPRHDTVYWYQQGPGQDPQFLISFYEKMQSDKGSIPDRFSAQQFSDYHSELNMSSLELGDSALYFCASSLTRTSGGTGELFFGEGSRLTVL.

A remark on this clone: The observed sequence ends 3 residues before the CDR3 terminus, with the missing tail filled in from the germline J gene. The V and J genes are TRBV18 and TRBJ2-5, with 15 positions matching TRBD2. J gave up 5 bases and V 2 bases, and 3 bases lay outside the gene matches. Germline-derived CDR1 and CDR2 are KGHSH and LQKENI. The CDR3 totals 16 residues. CDR3 sequence: CASSPGLAGGMETQYF. CDR3 bases read: TGTGCCAGCTCACCAGGACTAGCGGGGGGGATGGAGACC.

As concerns this clone: Germline and junction disagree at one end, which may indicate a read error. The observed sequence ends 3 residues before the CDR3 terminus, with the missing tail filled in from the germline J gene. The rearrangement uses TRBV4-2 and TRBJ2-2, with D perhaps TRBD1 (7 bases). The CDR3 is 17 amino acids. Germline V gives CDR1 LGHNA, CDR2 YNFKEQ. CDR3 DNA, as far as it was read: TGCGCCAGCAGCCAAGATTCACGACAGGGAGGCACCGGGGAG. This gives the protein CASSQDSRQGGTGE. In full, the CDR3 is CASSQDSRQGGTGELFF.

Of note for this clone: The CDR3 end lies 3 residues beyond the end of the read and is filled in from the germline J gene. This chain joins TRBV2 and TRBJ1-4, with no clear D. CDR1 and CDR2 from the germline V gene are SNHLY and FYNNEI. The CDR3 runs 14 residues. V lost 6 bases and J lost 3, with 11 bases in between. The part of the CDR3 DNA that was read is TGTGCCAGCAGGACGGATCAGGCTAATGAAAAA. It codes for CASRTDQANEK. The entire CDR3 protein reads CASRTDQANEKLFF.

A word on this clone: The sequenced fragment ends 3 residues before the CDR3 boundary, so the rest is inferred from the germline J gene. This chain connects TRBV15 to TRBJ2-2, with a weak D call TRBD1 (5 bases). Trimming removed 0 bases at V and 3 bases at J, with 8 bases between. CDR3 length: 15 amino acids. Germline V gene data show CDR1 as LNHNV and CDR2 as YYDKDF (reference sequence). The CDR3 is CATSRDKGYTGELFF. The covered CDR3 bases are TGTGCCACCAGCAGAGATAAGGGGTACACCGGGGAG.

On this clone itself: The CDR3 end is not reached by the read, which stops 3 residues before it; the germline J gene fills it in. V and J are TRBV5-1 and TRBJ2-1, with TRBD1 matching 9 bases. This CDR3 is built from 13 residues. Losses at the gene ends were 4 bases for V and 7 bases for J; bases not matched to a gene: 3. Germline CDR1 reads SGHRS; CDR2 reads YFSETQ. The sequenced CDR3 bases are TGCGCCAGCAGCCCGGACAGGGGTAATGAG. It encodes CASSPDRGNE. The whole CDR3 protein is CASSPDRGNEQFF.

Turning to this clone: The read terminates 3 residues ahead of where the CDR3 ends, so the germline J gene completes it. The chain uses TRBV4-1 and TRBJ2-7, with TRBD1 matching over 9 bases. The ends lost 0 bases at V and 0 bases at J; junction bases unmatched: 9. The germline CDR1 and CDR2 sequences are MGHRA and YSYEKL. The CDR3 length is 18 residues. The CDR3 spells CASSQEEAGTGSSYEQYF. Incomplete CDR3 DNA: TGCGCCAGCAGCCAAGAAGAGGCCGGGACAGGGTCCTCCTACGAG.